The sequence of this T cell receptor (beta chain) was determined in a study of blood T cells in healthy people across ages. Study outcomes and limitations: The unsorted PBMCs prevented any conclusive comparison of naive versus antigen-experienced cells. Expanded clonotype shifts may have been confounded, as the donors had an unknown CMV status.

V trimming: 0 bases; J trimming: 5 bases; junction bases outside the gene matches: 8. The CDR3 is made up of 15 amino acids. Germline lookup yields CDR1 DFQATT and CDR2 SNEGSKA (reference sequence). With a J-beta primer mix and a sample-barcoded 5' primer, a second PCR ran roughly 7 to 11 cycles. MiXCR, applied by TCRdb to the 5' RACE reads, yields one record per CDR3 protein. The table lists around 1,600,000 distinct CDR3 sequences, 35% to 45% of them singletons. Concerning this clonotype: Its antigen is not identified.

Collection of 8.5 to 10 milliliters of peripheral blood was performed for each donor. RNA extraction gave at least 6 micrograms of total RNA per sample. The material sequenced was blood. The gene calls are TRBV20-1 and TRBJ2-5; TRBD2 agrees at 8 bases. The clonotype was recovered from a woman between 18 and 29 years old in good health. This CDR3 is CSARDQGGRMETQYF. Written as DNA, the CDR3 is TGCAGTGCTAGAGATCAAGGCGGGAGGATGGAGACCCAGTACTTC.